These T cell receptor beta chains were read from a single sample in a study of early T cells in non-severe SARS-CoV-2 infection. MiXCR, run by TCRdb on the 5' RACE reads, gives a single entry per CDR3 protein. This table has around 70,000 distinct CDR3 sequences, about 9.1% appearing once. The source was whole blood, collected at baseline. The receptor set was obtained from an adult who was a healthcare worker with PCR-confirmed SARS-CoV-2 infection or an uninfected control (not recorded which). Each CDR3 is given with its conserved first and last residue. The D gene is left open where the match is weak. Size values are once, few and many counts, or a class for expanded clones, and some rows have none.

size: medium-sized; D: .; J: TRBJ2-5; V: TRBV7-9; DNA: TGTGCCAGCAGGTACGGACAGAAAGAGACCCAGTACTTC; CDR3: CASRYGQKETQYF
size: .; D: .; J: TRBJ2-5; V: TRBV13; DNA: TGTGCCAGCAGCTTAGCCCCCCGGCAAGAGACCCAGTACTTC; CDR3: CASSLAPRQETQYF
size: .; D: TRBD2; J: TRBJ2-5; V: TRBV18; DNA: TGTGCCAGCTCACCTTGGACTAGCGGGAGCAGTCGGACCCAGTACTTC; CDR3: CASSPWTSGSSRTQYF
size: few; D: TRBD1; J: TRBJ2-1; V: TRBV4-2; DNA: TGTGCCAGCAGCCTCCCGGGACAGGGATCGAGAGAGCAGTTCTTC; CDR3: CASSLPGQGSREQFF
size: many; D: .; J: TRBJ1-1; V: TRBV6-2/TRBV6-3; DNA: TGTGCCAGCAGTTACTTGGCCAAGACTGAAGCTTTCTTT; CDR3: CASSYLAKTEAFF
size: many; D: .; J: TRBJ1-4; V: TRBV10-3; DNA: TGTGCCATCAGTTTAGAGGGACGAGGGGAAAAACTGTTTTTT; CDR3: CAISLEGRGEKLFF
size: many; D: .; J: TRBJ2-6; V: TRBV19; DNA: TGTGCCAGTAGTATGGGGATCTCTGGGGCCAACGTCCTGACTTTC; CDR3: CASSMGISGANVLTF
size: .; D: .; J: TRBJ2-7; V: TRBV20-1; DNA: TGCAGTGCTAGTAGGCAGGTCGGCTACGAGCAGTACTTC; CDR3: CSASRQVGYEQYF
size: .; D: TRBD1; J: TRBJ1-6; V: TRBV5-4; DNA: TGTGCCAGCAGCCGGGACAGGGCATCTTATAATTCACCCCTCCACTTT; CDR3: CASSRDRASYNSPLHF
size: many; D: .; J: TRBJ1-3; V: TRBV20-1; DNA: TGCAGTGGATACAGGGCCGGAAACACCATATATTTT; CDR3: CSGYRAGNTIYF
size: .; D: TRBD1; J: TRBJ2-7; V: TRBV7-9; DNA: TGTGCCAGCAGCTTGACAGGGCGGGAGCAGTACTTC; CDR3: CASSLTGREQYF
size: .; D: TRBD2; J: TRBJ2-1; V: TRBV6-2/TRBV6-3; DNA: TGTGCCAGCAGTCCGACTAGCCCAGACTCCTACAATGAGCAGTTCTTC; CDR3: CASSPTSPDSYNEQFF
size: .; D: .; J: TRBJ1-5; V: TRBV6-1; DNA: TGTGCCAGCAGTGAACTGGCAGGCGAGTTAAGGCAGCCCCAGCATTTT; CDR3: CASSELAGELRQPQHF
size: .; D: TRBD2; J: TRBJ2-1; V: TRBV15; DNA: TGTGCCACCAGCGGCGGGAGGGCCCACAATGAGCAGTTCTTC; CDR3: CATSGGRAHNEQFF
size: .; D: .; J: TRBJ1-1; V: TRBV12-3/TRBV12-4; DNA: TGTGCCAGCAGTTCCCACCGGGACCGGTACACTGAAGCTTTCTTT; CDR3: CASSSHRDRYTEAFF
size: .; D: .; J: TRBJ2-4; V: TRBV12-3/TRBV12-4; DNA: TGTGCCAGCAGTTTAGCGTTGGGGGTTAAGGACATTCAGTACTTC; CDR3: CASSLALGVKDIQYF
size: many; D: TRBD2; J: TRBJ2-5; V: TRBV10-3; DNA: TGTGCCATCTCCGGGGGGGGATCCCAAGAGACCCAGTACTTC; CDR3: CAISGGGSQETQYF
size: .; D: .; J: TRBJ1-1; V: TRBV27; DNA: TGTGCCAGCAGTCTCCAGGGGTTACCGAACACTGAAGCTTTCTTT; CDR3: CASSLQGLPNTEAFF
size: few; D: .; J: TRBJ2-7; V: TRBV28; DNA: TGTGCCAGCAGTCCCGGCCAACTACGGGACGAGCAGTACTTC; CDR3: CASSPGQLRDEQYF
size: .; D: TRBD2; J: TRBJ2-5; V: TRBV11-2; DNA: TGTGCCAGCAGCCCAAGGACTAGCACGGAGACCCAGTACTTC; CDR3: CASSPRTSTETQYF
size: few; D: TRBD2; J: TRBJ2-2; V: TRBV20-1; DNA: TGCAGTGCCATAGCGGGAGGGGACGGGGAGCTGTTTTTT; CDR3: CSAIAGGDGELFF
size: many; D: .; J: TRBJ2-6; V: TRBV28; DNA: TGTGCCAGCAGTTTTCATGGTCTAGGATCTGGGGCCAACGTCCTGACTTTC; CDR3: CASSFHGLGSGANVLTF
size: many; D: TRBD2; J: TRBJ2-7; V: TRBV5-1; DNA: TGCGCCAGCAGCTTGTCGGGAGGGCAGTACGAGCAGTACTTC; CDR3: CASSLSGGQYEQYF
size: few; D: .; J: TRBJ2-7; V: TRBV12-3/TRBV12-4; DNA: TGTGCCAGCAGCCGACAGGATCCGAGCTCCTACGAGCAGTACTTC; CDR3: CASSRQDPSSYEQYF
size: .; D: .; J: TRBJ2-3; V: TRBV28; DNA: TGTGCCAGCAGCCAGCCTGATACGCAGTATTTT; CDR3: CASSQPDTQYF
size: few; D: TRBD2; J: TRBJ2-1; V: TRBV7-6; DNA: TGTGCCAGCAGCTTACGGACTAGCGGGAGGGCCTACAATGAGCAGTTCTTC; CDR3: CASSLRTSGRAYNEQFF
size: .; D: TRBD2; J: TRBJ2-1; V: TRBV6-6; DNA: TGTGCCAGCAGGGACGGGACTAGACGAGATGAGCAGTTCTTC; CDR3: CASRDGTRRDEQFF
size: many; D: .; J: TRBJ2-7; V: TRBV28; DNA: TGTGCCAGCAGTTTCGGAAGGAGGAACGAGCAGTACTTC; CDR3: CASSFGRRNEQYF
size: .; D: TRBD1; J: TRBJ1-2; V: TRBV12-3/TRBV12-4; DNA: TGTGCCAGCAGTTTATCCGGGACAGGCTATGGCTACACCTTC; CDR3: CASSLSGTGYGYTF
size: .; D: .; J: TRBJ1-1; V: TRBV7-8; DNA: TGTGCCAGCAGATTAGCGGTGGGGAGCACTGAAGCTTTCTTT; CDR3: CASRLAVGSTEAFF
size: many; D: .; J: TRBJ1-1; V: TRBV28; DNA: TGTGCCAGCACCCCGTCAGGCAGCCCTAACACTGAAGCTTTCTTT; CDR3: CASTPSGSPNTEAFF
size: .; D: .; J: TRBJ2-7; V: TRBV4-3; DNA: TGCGCCAGCAGCCAAGATGTCCAGGGTTACGAGCAGTACTTC; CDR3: CASSQDVQGYEQYF
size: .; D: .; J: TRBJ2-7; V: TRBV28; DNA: TGTGCCAGCAGGCGGGTGAGCGAGCAGTACTTC; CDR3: CASRRVSEQYF
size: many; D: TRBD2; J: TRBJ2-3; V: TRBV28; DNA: TGTGCCAGCAGTCAAGTCCAACTAGCGGGAGCAGATACGCAGTATTTT; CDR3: CASSQVQLAGADTQYF
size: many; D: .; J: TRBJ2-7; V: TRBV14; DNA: TGTGCCAGCAGCCAAGGCGGTGGGGTAGGCTACTTC; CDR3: CASSQGGGVGYF
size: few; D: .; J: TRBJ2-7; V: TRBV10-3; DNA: TGTGCCATCAGTGGAACATACGAGCAGTACTTC; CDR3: CAISGTYEQYF
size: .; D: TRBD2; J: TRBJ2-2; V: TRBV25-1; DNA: TGTGCCAGCAGTGAAAGGGGACTAGCGGGAGGTCCCGGGGAGCTGTTTTTT; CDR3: CASSERGLAGGPGELFF
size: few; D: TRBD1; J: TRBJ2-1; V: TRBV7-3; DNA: TGTGCCAGCAGCTCCGGGACAGGGAACAATGAGCAGTTCTTC; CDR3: CASSSGTGNNEQFF
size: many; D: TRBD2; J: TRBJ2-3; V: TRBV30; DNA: TGTGCCTGGAGTGTTTTAGCGGGAGTTTCAGATACGCAGTATTTT; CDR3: CAWSVLAGVSDTQYF
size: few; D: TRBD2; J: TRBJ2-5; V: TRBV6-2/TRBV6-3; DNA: TGTGCCAGCGAGCGGGACGGAGGGACCCAGTACTTC; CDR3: CASERDGGTQYF
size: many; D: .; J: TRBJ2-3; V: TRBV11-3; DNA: TGTGCCAGCAGCTCCCAGGGTGGGTCAGATACGCAGTATTTT; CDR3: CASSSQGGSDTQYF
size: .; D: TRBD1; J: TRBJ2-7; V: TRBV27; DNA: TGTGCCAGCAGGCTGACAGGGGGCCAGTACGAGCAGTACTTC; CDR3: CASRLTGGQYEQYF
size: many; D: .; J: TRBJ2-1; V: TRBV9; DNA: TGTGCCAGCAGCGTAGAGGAGGGCTCGAAGGAGTTCTTC; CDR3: CASSVEEGSKEFF
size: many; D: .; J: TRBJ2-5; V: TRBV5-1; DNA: TGCGCCAGCAGCTTGGGCGGGGTACAAGAGACCCAGTACTTC; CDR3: CASSLGGVQETQYF
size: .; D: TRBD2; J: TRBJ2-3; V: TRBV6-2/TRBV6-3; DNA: TGTGCCAGCAGTTACAGAGCGGGAGGACCCACAGATACGCAGTATTTT; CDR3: CASSYRAGGPTDTQYF
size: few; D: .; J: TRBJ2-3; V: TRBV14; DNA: TGTGCCAGCAGCCAAGAACTCGCAGATACGCAGTATTTT; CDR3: CASSQELADTQYF
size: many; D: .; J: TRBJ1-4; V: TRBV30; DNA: TGTGCCTGGAAACCGGGACTTGGTAATGAAAAACTGTTTTTT; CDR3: CAWKPGLGNEKLFF